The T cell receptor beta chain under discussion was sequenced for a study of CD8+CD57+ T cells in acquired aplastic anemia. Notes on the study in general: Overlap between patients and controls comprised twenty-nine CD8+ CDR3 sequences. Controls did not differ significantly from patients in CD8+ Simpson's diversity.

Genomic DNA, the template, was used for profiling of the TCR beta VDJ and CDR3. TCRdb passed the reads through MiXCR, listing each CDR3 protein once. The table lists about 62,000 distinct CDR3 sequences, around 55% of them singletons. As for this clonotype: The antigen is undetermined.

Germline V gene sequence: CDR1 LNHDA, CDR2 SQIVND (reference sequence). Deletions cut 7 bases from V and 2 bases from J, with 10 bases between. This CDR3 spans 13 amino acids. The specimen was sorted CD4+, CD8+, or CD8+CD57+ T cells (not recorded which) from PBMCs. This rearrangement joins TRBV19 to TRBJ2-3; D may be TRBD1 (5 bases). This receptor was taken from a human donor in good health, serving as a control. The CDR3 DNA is TGTGCCAGTACCGTAGGGGTCACAGATACGCAGTATTTT. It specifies CASTVGVTDTQYF.